The 32 T cell receptor beta chains below come from one sample, sequenced in a study of shared clonotypes between healthy human individuals. Sequencing used immunoSEQ multiplex PCR; TCRdb keeps in-frame clones, though not all of them. Of around 1.1 million clones in the sample, roughly 80% were seen once. Material for sequencing was memory CD4+ T cells from PBMCs. Documented subset: CD45RA-negative fraction. The receptors originated from a man aged 18 to 30 in good health. Some clones in this sample may be carry-over from other donors' samples.

The chain recombines TRBV4-1 with TRBJ1-1; no clear D. This CDR3 has 14 amino acids. Germline CDR1 MGHRA, CDR2 YSYEKL. Trimming cost V 0 bases and J 5 bases, with 10 bases left between them. The CDR3 region has the DNA TGCGCCAGCAGCCAAGAGGCAGTAGGGACTGAAGCTTTCTTT. This gives the protein CASSQEAVGTEAFF.

V usage is TRBV7-3 and J usage is TRBJ2-2; tentative D call: TRBD1 (6 bases). Trimming pared 2 bases from V and 2 bases from J, leaving 12 bases between. The CDR3 has 16 residues. The V gene's germline CDR1 is SGHTA and CDR2 FQGTGA. CDR3 nucleotide sequence: TGTGCCAGCAGCTTACTATCAGGGGACAACACCGGGGAGCTGTTTTTT. Amino acid sequence: CASSLLSGDNTGELFF.

The rearrangement joins TRBV10-3 to TRBJ2-7; 10 nucleotides agree with TRBD1. Germline trimming cut 2 bases from V and 7 bases from J; bases unmatched to any gene: 5. From germline, CDR1 is ENHRY and CDR2 SYGVKD. The CDR3 extends over 14 amino acids. CDR3 nucleotides: TGTGCCATCAGTGAGGACAGGGGGCCGAAAGAGCAGTACTTC. Translation: CAISEDRGPKEQYF.

The chain couples TRBV11-3 to TRBJ2-7; no firm D call. The CDR3 loop spans 12 amino acids. CDR1 SGHNT and CDR2 YENEEA come from the germline V gene. In DNA form, the CDR3 reads TGTGCACCACTCAGTCCCAGCTACGAGCAGTACTTC. Encoded protein: CAPLSPSYEQYF.

V usage is TRBV28 and J usage is TRBJ1-1, with TRBD1 identical over 8 bases. Germline V CDR1 and CDR2: MDHEN, SYDVKM. The junction had 3 bases not matched to a gene; V was cut back by 1 base and J by 8 bases. The CDR3 is 13 amino acids. CDR3 nucleotides: TGTGCCAGCAGTTTATTTGACAGGGGAGAAGCTTTCTTT. Amino acid sequence: CASSLFDRGEAFF.

The chain couples TRBV7-2 to TRBJ2-5; D uncertain. This CDR3 contains 12 residues. Germline V gene lookup returns CDR1 SGHTA and CDR2 FQGNSA. Trimming stripped 2 bases from V and 5 bases from J, with 6 bases between. The CDR3 coding sequence is TGTGCCAGCAGCTTATATTGGGAGACCCAGTACTTC. This translates into CASSLYWETQYF.

J is TRBJ2-1 and V is TRBV11-2; maybe TRBD2 (6 bases). V dropped 0 bases and J dropped 0 bases, with 12 bases sitting between them. The CDR3 runs to 17 residues. Germline V CDR1 and CDR2: SGHAT, FQNNGV. The CDR3 DNA reads TGTGCCAGCAGCTTAGACTATCAGACTAGCTCCTACAATGAGCAGTTCTTC. Encoded protein: CASSLDYQTSSYNEQFF.

V and J are TRBV4-3 and TRBJ1-1, with D tentatively TRBD1 (6 bases). This CDR3 region has 13 residues. Germline V lookup: CDR1 LGHNA, CDR2 YSLEER. V was pared by 1 base and J by 11 bases, with 14 bases between. CDR3 in amino acids: CASSQGGGRGAFF. CDR3 nucleotides: TGCGCCAGCAGCCAAGGAGGGGGGCGCGGGGCTTTCTTT.

The chain recombines TRBV7-9 with TRBJ1-4; weak D call: TRBD1 (6 bases). Looked up from germline, CDR1 is SEHNR and CDR2 is FQNEAQ (reference sequence). The V and J ends lost 0 bases and 1 base respectively, with 18 bases between them. The CDR3 has 19 amino acids. The CDR3 DNA sequence: TGTGCCAGCAGCTTAGCTAGGGACCTACTCAGGGGAACTAATGAAAAACTGTTTTTT. Amino acids: CASSLARDLLRGTNEKLFF.

This chain uses TRBV10-3 with TRBJ2-1; D may correspond to TRBD1 or TRBD2 (5 bases each). This CDR3 comprises 17 residues. Germline V gene sequence: CDR1 ENHRY, CDR2 SYGVKD. The V end was cut by 6 bases, the J end by 7 bases, with 25 bases between. The DNA of the CDR3 is TGTGCCATCAGGTCGTGGTCGACGACGGGGCCGTCGAATGAGCAGTTCTTC. Translated: CAIRSWSTTGPSNEQFF.

The chain links TRBV28 to TRBJ1-5; 10 nucleotides match TRBD1. With V trimmed by 3 bases and J by 6 bases, 8 bases remained unmatched. Germline CDR1 is MDHEN and CDR2 is SYDVKM. This CDR3 region has 16 residues. The CDR3 region is CASSFFRQGAFQPQHF. CDR3 coding DNA: TGTGCCAGCAGTTTTTTTCGACAGGGGGCATTTCAGCCCCAGCATTTT.

The chain uses TRBV5-4 and TRBJ2-1, with 9 nucleotides matching TRBD2. This CDR3 has 16 amino acids. CDR1 SGHNT and CDR2 YYREEE come from the germline V gene (reference sequence). V lost 0 bases and J lost 1; bases outside the gene matches: 2. CDR3 nucleotide sequence: TGTGCCAGCAGCTTGGTCGCGGGAGGGTCCTACAATGAGCAGTTCTTC. Its translation: CASSLVAGGSYNEQFF. The variable domain in full, completed from reference TRBV5-4 and TRBJ2-1, reads ETGVTQSPTHLIKTRGQQVTLRCSSQSGHNTVSWYQQALGQGPQFIFQYYREEENGRGNFPPRFSGLQFPNYSSELNVNALELDDSALYLCASSLVAGGSYNEQFFGPGTRLTVL.

This rearrangement joins TRBV11-2 to TRBJ1-4, with D tentatively TRBD1 (5 bases). The germline V and J ends were trimmed by 4 bases and 3 bases, with 15 bases remaining between them. Germline V CDR1 and CDR2: SGHAT, FQNNGV. The CDR3 is 16 residues long. This CDR3 is CASSSGFALANEKLFF. The CDR3, as DNA: TGTGCCAGCAGCTCAGGGTTCGCTTTAGCTAATGAAAAACTGTTTTTT. Full variable domain (remainder filled in from reference TRBV11-2 and TRBJ1-4): EAGVAQSPRYKIIEKRQSVAFWCNPISGHATLYWYQQILGQGPKLLIQFQNNGVVDDSQLPKDRFSAERLKGVDSTLKIQPAKLEDSAVYLCASSSGFALANEKLFFGSGTQLSVL.

The CDR3 coding sequence is TGTGCCACCAGCAGGGACATACACTCCGGTGAAGCTTTCTTT. Protein product: CATSRDIHSGEAFF. V gene TRBV15 combines with J gene TRBJ1-1, with a possible D match to TRBD1 (5 bases). This CDR3 region has 14 residues. CDR1 is LNHNV, CDR2 YYDKDF, per germline (reference sequence). The germline V and J ends were trimmed by 3 bases and 7 bases, with 15 bases remaining between them.

The chain employs TRBV4-3 and TRBJ2-7; 7 nucleotides line up with TRBD2. From germline, CDR1 is LGHNA and CDR2 YSLEER. The CDR3 is 19 residues long. V was clipped by 2 bases and J by 0 bases; unmatched bases: 16. The CDR3 here is CASSQKRTGTTFGSYEQYF. The CDR3 DNA reads as TGCGCCAGCAGCCAAAAAAGGACCGGGACTACTTTTGGCTCCTACGAGCAGTACTTC.

In nucleotides, the CDR3 is TGTGCCTGGAGTTGGGCAGGGGGGATAACTGAAGCTTTCTTT. Its translation is CAWSWAGGITEAFF. This sequence joins TRBV30 and TRBJ1-1; the match to TRBD1 covers 7 bases. Looked up from germline, CDR1 is GTSNPN and CDR2 is SVGIG (reference sequence). The length of the CDR3 is 14 residues. After removal of 2 bases from V and 5 bases from J, the junction contained 8 bases not matched to a gene.

The V call is TRBV11-2, the J call TRBJ2-7; 8 bases align to TRBD2. CDR1 is SGHAT and CDR2 is FQNNGV in the germline V gene. The CDR3 loop spans 13 amino acids. After removal of 5 bases from V and 4 bases from J, the junction contained 4 bases not matched to a gene. CDR3 region: CASSGASGYEQYF. The CDR3, as DNA: TGTGCCAGCAGCGGGGCTAGCGGGTACGAGCAGTACTTC.

In the case of this clone: The same CDR3 arises from other DNA sequences in this sample as well. The chain joins TRBV18 to TRBJ1-1; tentative D call: TRBD1 (6 bases). Germline CDR1 reads KGHSH; CDR2 reads LQKENI. The CDR3 sequence is 14 residues long. V was cut by 2 bases and J by 1 base, with 8 bases left in between. The chain's CDR3 is CASSPLQGNTEAFF. The DNA for the CDR3 is TGTGCCAGCTCACCATTACAGGGGAACACTGAAGCTTTCTTT.

The chain carries TRBV19 and TRBJ2-5, with 8 bases that match TRBD2. CDR1 is LNHDA and CDR2 is SQIVND in the germline V gene (reference sequence). The V gene end was trimmed by 5 bases and the J gene end by 2 bases; junction bases not matched to a gene: 10. This CDR3 has 16 amino acids. The CDR3, as DNA: TGTGCCAGTAGTTATACCGGGGGGGCCGATCAAGAGACCCAGTACTTC. Its protein is CASSYTGGADQETQYF.

The rearrangement uses TRBV19 and TRBJ1-1; 8 bases match TRBD1. V gave up 3 bases and J gave up 3 bases; unmatched junction bases: 9. CDR3 size: 16 residues. Germline loops: CDR1 LNHDA, CDR2 SQIVND (reference sequence). CDR3 sequence: CASSIGAGGMDTEAFF. The CDR3 DNA sequence: TGTGCCAGTAGTATTGGCGCAGGGGGCATGGACACTGAAGCTTTCTTT.

V usage is TRBV7-2 and J usage is TRBJ1-5; D unresolved. CDR3 size: 13 residues. The germline CDR1 and CDR2 sequences are SGHTA and FQGNSA. Trimming removed 5 bases from V and 4 bases from J, with 9 bases in between. The CDR3 nucleotides are TGTGCCAGCAGCCAGGACGGAAATCAGCCCCAGCATTTT. Its protein is CASSQDGNQPQHF. Supplemented by reference TRBV7-2 and TRBJ1-5, the full variable domain reads GAGVSQSPSNKVTEKGKDVELRCDPISGHTALYWYRQSLGQGLEFLIYFQGNSAPDKSGLPSDRFSAERTGGSVSTLTIQRTQQEDSAVYLCASSQDGNQPQHFGDGTRLSIL.

Comment on this clone: Other DNA sequences in this specimen translate into the identical CDR3. V usage is TRBV5-1 and J usage is TRBJ2-6, with D possibly being TRBD1 (5 bases). Deletions cut 4 bases from V and 0 bases from J, with 8 bases between. CDR3 length: 15 amino acids. The germline gives CDR1 SGHRS, CDR2 YFSETQ. Here the CDR3 reads CASSAQGSGANVLTF. CDR3 sequence (DNA): TGCGCCAGCAGCGCCCAGGGCTCTGGGGCCAACGTCCTGACTTTC.

The genes are TRBV28 and TRBJ2-2; D is possibly TRBD1 (6 bases). V was clipped by 6 bases and J by 4 bases, with 15 bases between them. Germline CDR1 is MDHEN and CDR2 is SYDVKM. The CDR3 extends over 15 amino acids. CDR3 coding DNA: TGTGCCAGCAGACCGCCGGGACATCTCACCGGGGAGCTGTTTTTT. It codes for CASRPPGHLTGELFF.

V is TRBV4-1 and J is TRBJ2-5; D remains unclear. The CDR3 sequence is 13 residues long. V was clipped by 0 bases and J by 0 bases, with 2 bases between them. Germline values: CDR1 MGHRA, CDR2 YSYEKL. The CDR3 nucleotides are TGCGCCAGCAGCCAAGATCACCAAGAGACCCAGTACTTC. Translated: CASSQDHQETQYF.

The chain links TRBV5-1 to TRBJ2-7, with 10 bases matching TRBD2. This CDR3 has 15 amino acids. Germline assignment: CDR1 SGHRS and CDR2 YFSETQ. V lost 5 bases and J lost 0; bases outside the gene matches: 5. CDR3: CASRGSSGSSYEQYF. The CDR3 DNA sequence: TGCGCCAGCAGAGGTTCTAGCGGGAGCTCCTACGAGCAGTACTTC.

About this clone: The sample carries other DNA sequences with the same CDR3. The chain joins TRBV28 to TRBJ2-7; D gene uncertain. The CDR3 has 12 amino acids. Germline-derived CDR1 and CDR2 are MDHEN and SYDVKM. V lost 6 bases to trimming and J lost 6 bases, with 12 bases between them. The CDR3 region has the DNA TGTGCCAGCAGCTATAGGGTGGGCGAGCAGTACTTC. Translated, it gives CASSYRVGEQYF.

This clone was counted a few times. This chain links TRBV6-1 with TRBJ2-5; the match to TRBD1 covers 7 bases. Germline V gene sequence: CDR1 MNHNS, CDR2 SASEGT. This CDR3 spans 17 amino acids. The V and J ends lost 0 bases and 1 base, in that order; junction bases with no gene match: 8. The CDR3 coding sequence is TGTGCCAGCAGTGAAGCGCCGAGGGGGCGCGTCCAAGAGACCCAGTACTTC. It specifies CASSEAPRGRVQETQYF.

This chain joins TRBV11-2 and TRBJ2-1, with TRBD2 matching over 14 bases. Germline CDR1 reads SGHAT; CDR2 reads FQNNGV. This CDR3 region has 15 residues. With V trimmed by 6 bases and J by 9 bases, 7 bases remained unmatched. The CDR3 DNA follows: TGTGCCAGCAGACGGGGACTAGCGGGAGTCCTTGAGCAGTTCTTC. Its protein is CASRRGLAGVLEQFF.

V and J are TRBV5-4 and TRBJ2-1, with 11 bases that match TRBD2. V gave up 4 bases and J gave up 7 bases; unmatched junction bases: 10. The CDR3 is 16 residues long. In germline, CDR1 is SGHNT, CDR2 YYREEE (reference sequence). CDR3 bases: TGTGCCAGCAGCATACCAGGACTAGCGGGTGGGAATGAGCAGTTCTTC. The encoded protein is CASSIPGLAGGNEQFF.

The rearrangement joins TRBV5-1 to TRBJ2-3, with 10 bases matching TRBD2. The V gene end was trimmed by 6 bases and the J gene end by 3 bases; junction bases not matched to a gene: 7. The CDR3 totals 15 residues. The V gene's germline CDR1 is SGHRS and CDR2 YFSETQ. CDR3 loop: CASIRAGGPTDTQYF. The CDR3 DNA follows: TGCGCCAGCATACGAGCGGGAGGGCCAACAGATACGCAGTATTTT.

The genes are TRBV7-2 and TRBJ2-7; 8 bases are shared with TRBD1. V trimming: 2 bases; J trimming: 0 bases; junction bases outside the gene matches: 6. Per germline, CDR1 SGHTA and CDR2 FQGNSA. This CDR3 is 16 amino acids long. CDR3 nucleotides: TGTGCCAGCAGCTTACAGGGGGCTCCACTCTCCTACGAGCAGTACTTC. It translates to CASSLQGAPLSYEQYF.

This clone turned up a few times. The chain carries TRBV28 and TRBJ2-3, with unresolved D. The CDR3 is made up of 11 amino acids. The V end lost 7 bases, the J end lost 6 bases, and 8 bases lay between the germline ends. CDR1 is MDHEN, CDR2 SYDVKM, per germline. In DNA form, the CDR3 reads TGTGCCAGCACTCAAAGGGATACGCAGTATTTT. It translates to CASTQRDTQYF.